These 10 T cell receptor beta chains were all obtained from the same sample, sequenced in a study of OX40 agonist ivuxolimab in advanced cancers. TCRdb keeps only in-frame clones here, not all; method: immunoSEQ multiplex PCR. The sample lists roughly 67,000 clones, roughly 82% occurring once. Sequencing used CD4+ or CD8+ T cells sorted from blood, obtained in a trial of the OX40 agonist ivuxolimab. The source is an adult with an advanced solid tumor such as melanoma, head and neck, liver or kidney cancer.

This sequence joins TRBV14 and TRBJ2-1, with 9 bases matching TRBD2. The CDR3 is 15 residues long. Germline assignment: CDR1 SGHDN and CDR2 FVKESK. V lost 0 bases, J lost 7 bases, and 4 bases stayed unmatched. The CDR3 is CASSQEAGGENEQFF. Here the CDR3 DNA reads TGTGCCAGCAGCCAAGAAGCGGGAGGTGAGAATGAGCAGTTCTTC.

This clone appeared a single time. The chain is built from TRBV7-8 and TRBJ2-2, with 13 bases lining up with TRBD2. V shed 0 bases and J 5 bases; nucleotides not matched to a gene: 3. CDR3 length: 17 residues. CDR1 and CDR2 from the germline V gene are SGHVS and FQNEAQ. CDR3 sequence (DNA): TGTGCCAGCAGCTTAGCCGGGACTAGCGGGACAACCGGGGAGCTGTTTTTT. Encoded protein: CASSLAGTSGTTGELFF. The complete variable domain, with remaining parts taken from reference TRBV7-8 and TRBJ2-2, reads GAGVSQSPRYKVAKRGQDVALRCDPISGHVSLFWYQQALGQGPEFLTYFQNEAQLDKSGLPSDRFFAERPEGSVSTLKIQRTQQEDSAVYLCASSLAGTSGTTGELFFGEGSRLTVL.

The chain carries TRBV6-1 and TRBJ2-3; 7 nucleotides line up with TRBD1. Per germline, CDR1 MNHNS and CDR2 SASEGT. This CDR3 comprises 14 residues. The junction had 7 bases not matched to a gene; V was cut back by 6 bases and J by 4 bases. The CDR3 spells CASSLDRVADTQYF. The DNA of the CDR3 is TGTGCCAGCAGCCTAGACAGGGTCGCAGATACGCAGTATTTT.

This clone appeared a single time. The V and J genes are TRBV13 and TRBJ2-1; D remains ambiguous. This CDR3 is built from 16 residues. V was pared by 2 bases and J by 0 bases, with 11 bases between. Per the germline V gene, CDR1 is PRHDT and CDR2 is FYEKMQ (reference sequence). The CDR3 DNA reads TGTGCCAGCAGCTTAAATCGAAGGAGCTCCTACAATGAGCAGTTCTTC. Protein: CASSLNRRSSYNEQFF. Based on the CDR3 plus reference TRBV13 and TRBJ2-1, the full variable domain is AAGVIQSPRHLIKEKRETATLKCYPIPRHDTVYWYQQGPGQDPQFLISFYEKMQSDKGSIPDRFSAQQFSDYHSELNMSSLELGDSALYFCASSLNRRSSYNEQFFGPGTRLTVL.

The V and J genes are TRBV4-3 and TRBJ2-7; D is possibly TRBD1 (5 bases). The CDR3 has 14 residues. The germline V gene encodes CDR1 LGHNA and CDR2 YSLEER. Trimming pared 1 base from V and 3 bases from J, leaving 10 bases between. The CDR3 nucleotides read TGCGCCAGCAGCCAAGCCCAGGGATTCTACGAGCAGTACTTC. Residues: CASSQAQGFYEQYF.

The chain recombines TRBV6-6 with TRBJ1-3; unclear D gene. The V gene lost 3 bases and the J gene lost 8 bases, with 8 bases spanning the gap. Germline V gene lookup returns CDR1 MNHNY and CDR2 SVGAGI (reference sequence). There are 12 residues in the CDR3. Written as DNA, the CDR3 is TGTGCCAGCAGTTATAGTAAGGACACCATATATTTT. It encodes CASSYSKDTIYF.

The CDR3 reads CASRMDNTGNTIYF. The CDR3 bases are TGCGCCAGCAGGATGGACAATACTGGAAACACCATATATTTT. The chain employs TRBV5-1 and TRBJ1-3; D might be TRBD1 (5 bases). CDR3 length: 14 amino acids. V was pared by 5 bases and J by 2 bases, with 11 bases between. The V gene's germline CDR1 is SGHRS and CDR2 YFSETQ.

This clone was seen a handful of times. J is TRBJ2-1 and V is TRBV19, with 8 nucleotides matching TRBD2. CDR1 is LNHDA and CDR2 is SQIVND in the germline V gene (reference sequence). Trimming at V came to 10 bases and at J to 0 bases, leaving 8 bases not matched to a gene. This CDR3 is 15 amino acids long. CDR3 sequence: CATSGGRSSYNEQFF. CDR3 in DNA: TGTGCCACCTCGGGGGGGAGGAGCTCCTACAATGAGCAGTTCTTC.

CDR3 sequence (DNA): TGTGCCAGCAGTGGGGGGACAGGGGAATCACCCCTCCACTTT. Translation: CASSGGTGESPLHF. The chain uses TRBV2 and TRBJ1-6, with 10 bases fitting TRBD1. With 4 bases clipped from V and 10 bases from J, the junction kept 4 bases outside the gene matches. Germline loops: CDR1 SNHLY, CDR2 FYNNEI. The CDR3 loop spans 14 amino acids.

This chain links TRBV7-2 with TRBJ1-3; D might be TRBD1 (5 bases). The length of the CDR3 is 16 residues. The V and J ends lost 4 bases and 3 bases respectively, with 16 bases between them. In germline, CDR1 is SGHTA, CDR2 FQGNSA. The CDR3 nucleotides read TGTGCCAGCAGCTCCGGAAGAGGGACGGTTGGAAACACCATATATTTT. It yields the protein CASSSGRGTVGNTIYF.